This T cell receptor (beta chain) was sequenced during a study of T cells in tuberculosis. For the study at large: The T cells targeted glucose monomycolate, a mycobacterial lipid, via CD1B. The study, taken as a whole, reports: T cells binding CD1B-GMM tetramer weakly possibly escaped the sort.

Trimming pared 4 bases from V and 4 bases from J, leaving 13 bases between. The CDR3 runs to 14 residues. Germline V gene data show CDR1 as MGHRA and CDR2 as YSYEKL. The data were produced by immunoSEQ multiplex PCR, yet TCRdb's version contains in-frame clones alone and is incomplete. The sample yields about 88,000 clones, approximately 90% seen once. Sorting used thawed, overnight-rested PBMC stained with anti-CD3, a viability dye and GMM-loaded CD1B tetramer. C32 glucose monomycolate from Rhodococcus equi was loaded onto the CD1B tetramers. PBMC for tetramer sorting were first depleted of CD14-expressing monocytes. About 100,000 tetramer-negative cells were sorted from each donor.

This chain links TRBV4-1 with TRBJ1-1, with D perhaps TRBD1 (6 bases). This receptor was taken from an adult woman with latent tuberculosis. Sequencing used CD1b-GMM tetramer-negative cells sorted from PBMCs. The CDR3 nucleotides read TGCGCCAGCAGCCGAGCCGGACAGACCACTGAAGCTTTCTTT. It is translated as CASSRAGQTTEAFF.